A single sample gave rise to the 30 T cell receptor beta chains below, sequenced in a study of T cell clonotyping in hematopoietic cell transplantation. Noted time point: recipient sample about 28 days before transplant, after cytoreduction. TCRdb's copy holds only in-frame clones and misses some; the assay was immunoSEQ multiplex PCR. The data hold 35,000 to 50,000 clones, with 85% observed a single time. The sample here was peripheral blood mononuclear cells, taken before stem cell transplant. Receptors were obtained from a man aged 55 to 70 with acute myeloid leukemia. Some clones in this sample may be carry-over from other donors' samples.

The gene calls are TRBV4-3 and TRBJ2-2, with a possible D match to TRBD2 (7 bases). Germline V gene lookup returns CDR1 LGHNA and CDR2 YSLEER. Trimming left V 4 bases short and J 3 bases short, with 15 bases between. The CDR3 runs to 16 residues. The CDR3: CASSRSGGGDTGELFF. The CDR3 bases are TGCGCCAGCAGCCGCTCGGGGGGCGGAGACACCGGGGAGCTGTTTTTT.

The chain employs TRBV2 and TRBJ1-5, with a possible D match to TRBD1 (6 bases). Germline V CDR1 and CDR2: SNHLY, FYNNEI. The CDR3 has 15 residues. V lost 6 bases and J lost 7, with 19 bases in between. Written as DNA, the CDR3 is TGTGCCAGCAGCGGAGAGGGGGGCGCCGGGCAGCCCCAGCATTTT. This codes for CASSGEGGAGQPQHF.

This chain joins TRBV4-3 and TRBJ1-1; 9 positions match TRBD1. The V gene end was trimmed by 3 bases and the J gene end by 0 bases; junction bases not matched to a gene: 11. In germline, CDR1 is LGHNA, CDR2 YSLEER. The CDR3 is made up of 18 amino acids. CDR3 sequence: CASSQGTGSEFMNTEAFF. CDR3 in DNA: TGCGCCAGCAGCCAGGGGACAGGGTCCGAATTTATGAACACTGAAGCTTTCTTT.

The chain carries TRBV5-1 and TRBJ2-2; D unresolved. The CDR3 totals 15 residues. V was pared by 4 bases and J by 0 bases, with 10 bases between. Germline V CDR1 and CDR2: SGHRS, YFSETQ. The chain's CDR3 is CASSNTRTNTGELFF. CDR3 bases: TGCGCCAGCAGCAACACACGGACGAACACCGGGGAGCTGTTTTTT.

The rearrangement links TRBV7-6 to TRBJ2-2; D is uncertain. Looked up from germline, CDR1 is SGHVS and CDR2 is FNYEAQ. The CDR3 extends over 14 amino acids. V gave up 0 bases and J gave up 0 bases, with 2 bases separating them. CDR3 in amino acids: CASSLATNTGELFF. In DNA form, the CDR3 reads TGTGCCAGCAGCTTAGCTACGAACACCGGGGAGCTGTTTTTT.

This clone turned up a few times. The rearrangement joins TRBV7-3 to TRBJ2-3; the match to TRBD2 covers 7 bases. This CDR3 comprises 16 residues. V was pared by 2 bases and J by 3 bases, with 8 bases of the junction left unmatched. Germline assignment: CDR1 SGHTA and CDR2 FQGTGA. The CDR3 DNA reads TGTGCCAGCAGCTTATCACTAGCGTTAACTACAGATACGCAGTATTTT. Amino acids: CASSLSLALTTDTQYF.

V gene TRBV7-2 combines with J gene TRBJ1-5; D is unclear. The germline gives CDR1 SGHTA, CDR2 FQGNSA. The CDR3 has 15 amino acids. V was pared by 1 base and J by 12 bases, with 19 bases between. The CDR3 DNA reads TGTGCCAGCAGCTTAGGGGCCGCAACAAACTATAACCAGCATTTT. Amino acids: CASSLGAATNYNQHF.

The genes are TRBV4-3 and TRBJ2-7, with 8 nucleotides matching TRBD1. The CDR3 extends over 13 amino acids. V lost 4 bases to trimming and J lost 5 bases; unmatched junction nucleotides: 4. Germline values: CDR1 LGHNA, CDR2 YSLEER. This CDR3 is CASSRDRGDEQYF. Written as DNA, the CDR3 is TGCGCCAGCAGCCGAGACAGGGGCGACGAGCAGTACTTC.

V usage is TRBV7-2 and J usage is TRBJ2-5; D uncertain. The CDR3 runs 12 residues. V was clipped by 0 bases and J by 5 bases, with 4 bases between them. CDR1 is SGHTA and CDR2 is FQGNSA in the germline V gene. The CDR3 is CASSLAFETQYF. The CDR3 DNA is TGTGCCAGCAGCTTAGCATTCGAGACCCAGTACTTC.

The chain has TRBV11-3 and TRBJ1-1, with D perhaps matching TRBD1 (6 bases). Trimming left V 0 bases short and J 6 bases short, with 14 bases between. Looked up from germline, CDR1 is SGHNT and CDR2 is YENEEA. There are 15 residues in the CDR3. The CDR3 sequence is CASSLEGQLYAEAFF. DNA of the CDR3: TGTGCCAGCAGCTTAGAGGGACAATTGTATGCTGAAGCTTTCTTT.

This clone was detected only once. The rearrangement uses TRBV2 and TRBJ2-3; D is ambiguous. Trimming pared 2 bases from V and 0 bases from J, leaving 12 bases between. Germline V lookup: CDR1 SNHLY, CDR2 FYNNEI. This CDR3 has 16 residues. CDR3 DNA: TGTGCCAGCAGTGAACTCAGGAGATCTAGCACAGATACGCAGTATTTT. Protein product: CASSELRRSSTDTQYF.

This clone has just one count. The chain combines TRBV29-1 with TRBJ2-3; a possible D gene is TRBD1 (5 bases). Germline CDR1 is SQVTM and CDR2 is ANQGSEA. The CDR3 has 15 residues. With 3 bases removed from V and 5 bases from J, the gap between germline ends came to 18 bases. The CDR3 loop reads CSVEVSGKGEDTQYF. For the CDR3, the DNA is TGCAGCGTTGAGGTCTCAGGGAAAGGAGAAGATACGCAGTATTTT.

V gene TRBV11-3 combines with J gene TRBJ2-2; D assignment may be TRBD1 or TRBD2 (5 bases each). The germline CDR1 and CDR2 sequences are SGHNT and YENEEA. The CDR3 covers 18 residues. V was shortened by 7 bases and J by 2 bases, with 23 bases between the two germline ends. CDR3 protein: CASTNPGRDRENTGELFF. As DNA, the CDR3 is TGTGCCAGCACTAACCCGGGCAGGGACCGCGAAAACACCGGGGAGCTGTTTTTT.

J is TRBJ2-2 and V is TRBV5-1, with D perhaps given as TRBD1 or TRBD2 (7 bases each). The CDR3 extends over 16 amino acids. V was clipped by 0 bases and J by 4 bases, with 13 bases between them. Germline CDR1 is SGHRS and CDR2 is YFSETQ. Here the CDR3 DNA reads TGCGCCAGCAGCTTGGCGCAGGGGGGGGTCACCGGGGAGCTGTTTTTT. Amino acids: CASSLAQGGVTGELFF.

This chain links TRBV7-8 with TRBJ2-3; possibly TRBD1 for D (6 bases). The germline V gene has CDR1 SGHVS and CDR2 FQNEAQ. The CDR3 has 12 amino acids. The V end lost 1 base, the J end lost 12 bases, and 11 bases lay between the germline ends. The CDR3 DNA follows: TGTGCCAGCAGCTTAGTACAGGGTCTTCAGTATTTT. Amino acid sequence: CASSLVQGLQYF.

With regard to this clone: An end of the junction differs from the germline gene, which may be a read error. The J gene is TRBJ2-1, the V gene TRBV7-7; the D gene is possibly TRBD2 (5 bases). Per the germline V gene, CDR1 is SSHAT and CDR2 is FNYEAQ (reference sequence). The CDR3 has 14 amino acids. CDR3 bases: TGTGCTAGCAGCCATCAGAAGGGAGACAATGAGCAGTTCTTC. Encoded protein: CASSHQKGDNEQFF.

The CDR3 reads CASSLKQGYTGELFF. CDR3 nucleotide sequence: TGTGCCAGCAGCTTAAAACAAGGTTACACCGGGGAGCTGTTTTTT. This sequence joins TRBV7-2 and TRBJ2-2; D call uncertain. The V gene's germline CDR1 is SGHTA and CDR2 FQGNSA. This CDR3 has 15 residues. The V and J ends lost 2 bases and 3 bases respectively, with 10 bases between them.

This clone came up once. Its ends do not fully match the called genes, so a read error is possible. The chain employs TRBV14 and TRBJ2-1, with D perhaps TRBD2 (5 bases). This CDR3 has 15 amino acids. CDR1 and CDR2 (germline): SGHDN, FVKESK. For the CDR3, the DNA is TGTGCCAGCAGCCGGCGCCCCGGCGGGTACAATGATCAGTTCTTC. Translation: CASSRRPGGYNDQFF.

The J gene is TRBJ2-5, the V gene TRBV9; 10 positions match TRBD2. The J segment lost 2 bases and the V segment lost 3 bases, leaving 1 base of the junction unmatched. Germline V gives CDR1 SGDLS, CDR2 YYNGEE. This CDR3 has 14 amino acids. The CDR3 DNA reads TGTGCCAGCAGCGCTAGCGGGGGACAAGAGACCCAGTACTTC. It encodes CASSASGGQETQYF. The entire variable domain, with the rest obtained from reference TRBV9 and TRBJ2-5, is as follows: DSGVTQTPKHLITATGQRVTLRCSPRSGDLSVYWYQQSLDQGLQFLIQYYNGEERAKGNILERFSAQQFPDLHSELNLSSLELGDSALYFCASSASGGQETQYFGPGTRLLVL.

V usage is TRBV4-3 and J usage is TRBJ2-2, with no clear D. There are 17 residues in the CDR3. The V gene's germline CDR1 is LGHNA and CDR2 YSLEER. V dropped 1 base and J dropped 3 bases, with 15 bases sitting between them. The CDR3 DNA follows: TGCGCCAGCAGCCAAGTGGCTGGGAACCTTGACACCGGGGAGCTGTTTTTT. Translation gives CASSQVAGNLDTGELFF.

V gene TRBV25-1 combines with J gene TRBJ1-2, with 9 bases fitting TRBD1. Germline V gene sequence: CDR1 MGHDK, CDR2 SYGVNS. V gave up 5 bases and J gave up 5 bases; unmatched junction bases: 12. There are 16 residues in the CDR3. The CDR3 protein is CASSSPLGGTGYGYTF. CDR3 DNA sequence: TGTGCCAGCAGTTCCCCTTTAGGTGGGACAGGGTATGGCTACACCTTC.

The J gene is TRBJ1-1, the V gene TRBV11-3; D remains ambiguous. The CDR3 runs to 12 residues. Trimming pared 2 bases from V and 1 base from J, leaving 2 bases between. Germline V gives CDR1 SGHNT, CDR2 YENEEA. The CDR3 DNA sequence: TGTGCCAGCAGCTTACAGAACACTGAAGCTTTCTTT. It translates to CASSLQNTEAFF.

This clone has only a few counts. The rearrangement joins TRBV4-1 to TRBJ2-6; D gene uncertain. Trimming took 0 bases from V and 0 from J, leaving 9 bases between them. Germline CDR1 reads MGHRA; CDR2 reads YSYEKL. This CDR3 contains 17 residues. CDR3 nucleotide sequence: TGCGCCAGCAGCCAAGAGGGGATTTCCTCTGGGGCCAACGTCCTGACTTTC. Encoded protein: CASSQEGISSGANVLTF.

The rearrangement uses TRBV4-2 and TRBJ1-2; TRBD1 matches 7 bases. Germline V gives CDR1 LGHNA, CDR2 YNFKEQ. With 4 bases clipped from V and 4 bases from J, the junction kept 12 bases outside the gene matches. The CDR3 loop spans 16 amino acids. The chain's CDR3 is CASSPTPRDSIYGYTF. In DNA form, the CDR3 reads TGTGCCAGCAGCCCTACACCAAGGGACAGCATCTATGGCTACACCTTC.

V gene TRBV25-1 combines with J gene TRBJ1-1; perhaps TRBD1 as D (5 bases). Germline CDR1 and CDR2: MGHDK and SYGVNS. The CDR3 has 17 amino acids. With 5 bases removed from V and 3 bases from J, the gap between germline ends came to 22 bases. In nucleotides, the CDR3 is TGTGCCAGCAGTCTCCTAGGGGTCCAGGGCGGGGACACTGAAGCTTTCTTT. Encoded protein: CASSLLGVQGGDTEAFF.

This clone was detected a few times. The chain is built from TRBV19 and TRBJ1-2; D unresolved. In germline, CDR1 is LNHDA, CDR2 SQIVND (reference sequence). This CDR3 has 12 amino acids. Trimming pared 1 base from V and 7 bases from J, leaving 7 bases between. CDR3 DNA: TGTGCCAGTAGTATAGTCGAGAGTGGCTACACCTTC. This encodes CASSIVESGYTF.

This rearrangement joins TRBV2 to TRBJ1-5; 8 bases agree with TRBD1. The CDR3 sequence is 14 residues long. Trimming removed 3 bases from V and 4 bases from J; junction bases left unmatched: 2. Germline CDR1 is SNHLY and CDR2 is FYNNEI. CDR3 sequence (DNA): TGTGCCAGCAGTGAGGACAGGGCGAATCAGCCCCAGCATTTT. It translates to CASSEDRANQPQHF.

This sequence joins TRBV6-5 and TRBJ2-2; D gene uncertain. V was pared by 0 bases and J by 4 bases, with 3 bases between. Germline CDR1 reads MNHEY; CDR2 reads SVGAGI. The CDR3 loop spans 13 amino acids. The CDR3 reads CASSYSFTGELFF. The CDR3 bases are TGTGCCAGCAGTTACTCGTTCACCGGGGAGCTGTTTTTT.

The chain is built from TRBV19 and TRBJ1-2; 8 nucleotides align to TRBD1. The CDR3 runs 16 residues. The J segment lost 2 bases and the V segment lost 5 bases, leaving 10 bases of the junction unmatched. Germline V CDR1 and CDR2: LNHDA, SQIVND (reference sequence). The CDR3 protein is CASSSLPGQANYGYTF. The CDR3 DNA reads TGTGCCAGTAGTTCGCTACCGGGACAGGCAAACTATGGCTACACCTTC. Full variable domain (rest looked up from reference TRBV19 and TRBJ1-2): DGGITQSPKYLFRKEGQNVTLSCEQNLNHDAMYWYRQDPGQGLRLIYYSQIVNDFQKGDIAEGYSVSREKKESFPLTVTSAQKNPTAFYLCASSSLPGQANYGYTFGSGTRLTVV.

The chain combines TRBV5-1 with TRBJ2-3; D possibly corresponds to TRBD1 (6 bases). In germline, CDR1 is SGHRS, CDR2 YFSETQ. V lost 3 bases to trimming and J lost 3 bases, with 14 bases between them. The CDR3 totals 15 residues. The CDR3 is CASSSQRGLTDTQYF. DNA for the CDR3: TGCGCCAGCAGCTCCCAGAGGGGGTTGACAGATACGCAGTATTTT.